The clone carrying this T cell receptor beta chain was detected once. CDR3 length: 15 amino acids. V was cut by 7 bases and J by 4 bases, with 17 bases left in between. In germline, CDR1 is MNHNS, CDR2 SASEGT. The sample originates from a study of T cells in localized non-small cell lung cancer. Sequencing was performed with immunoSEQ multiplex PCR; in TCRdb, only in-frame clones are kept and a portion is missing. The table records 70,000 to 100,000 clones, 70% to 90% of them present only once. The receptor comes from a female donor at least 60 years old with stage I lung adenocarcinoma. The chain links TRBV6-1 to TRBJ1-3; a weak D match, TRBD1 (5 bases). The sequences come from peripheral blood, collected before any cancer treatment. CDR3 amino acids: CASTRDLGRGNTIYF. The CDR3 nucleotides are TGTGCCAGCACCCGGGACCTAGGTCGCGGAAACACCATATATTTT.